A selection of T cell receptor beta chains follows, all from one sample in a study of identical twins. TCRdb called the 5' RACE reads again in MiXCR, with one record for every CDR3 protein. The profile shows approximately 620,000 distinct CDR3 sequences, under 9% of them singletons. These same records also appear under a second study, on yellow fever vaccine responses in identical twins.

What was sequenced was PBMCs. The source is a woman aged 18-29 years in good health. The CDR3 runs from the conserved cysteine through the conserved F or W. D genes are given only for firm matches. Size values are once, few and many counts, or a class for expanded clones, and some rows have none.

j_call d_call clone_size v_call cdr3_aa cdr3_nt
TRBJ2-1 TRBD1 NA TRBV20-1 CSAMMGQGNEQFF TGCAGTGCTATGATGGGACAGGGGAATGAGCAGTTCTTC
TRBJ2-7 TRBD1 many TRBV29-1 CSAGQGKYEQYF TGCAGCGCAGGACAGGGGAAATACGAGCAGTACTTC
TRBJ2-5 NA many TRBV20-1 CSARTIETQYF TGCAGTGCTAGAACCATTGAGACCCAGTACTTC
TRBJ2-1 TRBD2 few TRBV7-6 CASSGPTSGTHSYNEQFF TGTGCCAGCAGCGGCCCGACTAGCGGGACCCACTCCTACAATGAGCAGTTCTTC
TRBJ1-1 NA few TRBV12-5 CASGLVTGTNTEAFF TGTGCTAGTGGTTTGGTAACGGGGACGAACACTGAAGCTTTCTTT
TRBJ2-5 NA NA TRBV7-2 CASSRGSAGLQETQYF TGTGCCAGCAGCAGGGGGTCCGCGGGACTGCAAGAGACCCAGTACTTC
TRBJ2-1 NA NA TRBV21-1 CASSAGTQEDEQFF TGTGCCAGCAGCGCGGGAACGCAGGAGGATGAGCAGTTCTTC
TRBJ2-3 NA NA TRBV7-3 CASSLGAKKTDTQYF TGTGCCAGCAGCTTGGGGGCCAAAAAGACGGATACGCAGTATTTT
TRBJ2-7 TRBD1 NA TRBV11-1 CASSLGEYEGTDHYEQYF TGTGCCAGCAGCTTGGGCGAATATGAGGGGACAGATCACTACGAGCAGTACTTC
TRBJ1-1 NA few TRBV9 CASSGAGRTEAFF TGTGCCAGCAGCGGGGCAGGGAGGACTGAAGCTTTCTTT
TRBJ2-5 NA NA TRBV12-3/TRBV12-4 CASSGLSPVAQYF TGTGCCAGCAGTGGGCTCAGTCCAGTGGCCCAGTACTTC
TRBJ2-1 TRBD2 few TRBV20-1 CSARYSGRASYNEQFF TGCAGTGCTAGGTATAGCGGGAGGGCCTCCTACAATGAGCAGTTCTTC
TRBJ2-7 TRBD2 few TRBV6-5 CASSYSLAGVGNYEQYF TGTGCCAGCAGTTACTCGCTAGCGGGAGTAGGGAACTACGAGCAGTACTTC
TRBJ1-4 NA few TRBV7-2 CASSLVATTNEKLFF TGTGCCAGCAGCTTGGTGGCGACGACTAATGAAAAACTGTTTTTT
TRBJ2-3 TRBD1 few TRBV5-6 CASSLGDREGDTQYF TGTGCCAGCAGCTTGGGGGACAGGGAGGGAGATACGCAGTATTTT
TRBJ2-7 NA NA TRBV18 CASSQGRDGPYEQYF TGTGCCAGCTCACAGGGCCGGGACGGCCCCTACGAGCAGTACTTC
TRBJ2-5 TRBD1 few TRBV29-1 CSVDGLGVGTVAPETQYF TGCAGCGTTGATGGTTTGGGCGTCGGGACAGTGGCCCCAGAGACCCAGTACTTC
TRBJ2-2 TRBD2 many TRBV20-1 CSARLAGGPGELFF TGCAGTGCTAGACTAGCGGGAGGGCCCGGGGAGCTGTTTTTT
TRBJ2-1 NA many TRBV20-1 CSARSPRGNEQFF TGCAGTGCTAGGTCCCCACGGGGCAATGAGCAGTTCTTC
TRBJ2-3 TRBD1 NA TRBV24-1 CATSDRTGLLTDTQYF TGTGCCACCAGTGATCGGACAGGGCTACTCACAGATACGCAGTATTTT
TRBJ1-4 NA many TRBV20-1 CSARVSSEKLFF TGCAGTGCTAGAGTTTCATCAGAAAAACTGTTTTTT
TRBJ2-1 TRBD2 NA TRBV19 CASSIILAGPHGEQFF TGTGCCAGTAGTATAATACTAGCGGGGCCACACGGTGAGCAGTTCTTC
TRBJ2-1 TRBD2 once TRBV10-3 CATQTLSGRTPHEQFF TGTGCCACTCAAACCTTAAGCGGGAGGACCCCGCATGAGCAGTTCTTC
TRBJ2-3 NA NA TRBV10-2 CASSEDSGGTDTQYF TGCGCCAGCAGTGAGGACTCAGGAGGCACAGATACGCAGTATTTT
TRBJ2-7 NA NA TRBV9 CASSASTFTYEQYF TGTGCCAGCAGCGCTTCGACATTTACCTACGAGCAGTACTTC
TRBJ2-7 TRBD2 many TRBV4-2 CASSQGGSGKSSYEQYF TGTGCCAGCAGCCAAGGGGGGAGCGGGAAGAGCTCCTACGAGCAGTACTTC
TRBJ2-1 NA NA TRBV28 CASPKGSEQFF TGTGCCAGCCCAAAGGGCAGCGAGCAGTTCTTC
TRBJ2-5 TRBD1 NA TRBV5-1 CASSLTGTGETQYF TGCGCCAGCAGCTTAACAGGGACAGGAGAGACCCAGTACTTC
TRBJ2-2 NA many TRBV7-2 CASSTQGTGELFF TGTGCCAGCAGCACCCAGGGGACCGGGGAGCTGTTTTTT
TRBJ2-6 TRBD1 few TRBV29-1 CSVGDRDRSGANVLTF TGCAGCGTTGGGGACAGGGACCGCTCTGGGGCCAACGTCCTGACTTTC
TRBJ2-2 NA NA TRBV7-9 CVSSLVPAGEVGELFF TGTGTCAGCAGCTTAGTACCGGCAGGGGAAGTCGGGGAGCTGTTTTTT
TRBJ2-1 TRBD2 NA TRBV7-2 CASSLTGGVSYNEQFF TGTGCCAGCAGCTTGACGGGAGGGGTCTCCTACAATGAGCAGTTCTTC
TRBJ2-5 TRBD2 few TRBV29-1 CSAARLAGHQETQYF TGCAGCGCCGCTAGACTAGCGGGACACCAAGAGACCCAGTACTTC
TRBJ2-5 NA NA TRBV9 CASSVDSQETQYF TGTGCCAGCAGCGTCGACAGTCAAGAGACCCAGTACTTC
TRBJ2-3 NA few TRBV7-9 CASSVTRGTNLADTQYF TGTGCCAGCAGTGTCACGAGGGGGACAAACCTGGCAGATACGCAGTATTTT
TRBJ2-2 TRBD2 few TRBV28 CASSLYPLLAGAAGELFF TGTGCCAGCAGTTTATACCCCCTTCTAGCGGGAGCGGCCGGGGAGCTGTTTTTT
TRBJ2-7 NA many TRBV7-8 CASSLSLETSHEQYF TGTGCCAGCAGCTTATCGCTGGAGACCAGTCACGAGCAGTACTTC
TRBJ1-1 NA many TRBV5-5 CASSLEMNTEAFF TGTGCCAGCAGCTTGGAGATGAACACTGAAGCTTTCTTT
TRBJ1-2 NA many TRBV5-1 CASSLETANYGYTF TGCGCCAGCAGCTTGGAAACAGCTAACTATGGCTACACCTTC
TRBJ1-1 TRBD1 NA TRBV7-8 CASSKGGVEAFF TGTGCCAGCTCCAAAGGGGGCGTTGAAGCTTTCTTT
TRBJ2-7 TRBD2 NA TRBV3-1 CASSQDSTSPSYEQYF TGTGCCAGCAGCCAAGATTCGACTAGCCCATCCTACGAGCAGTACTTC
TRBJ2-1 TRBD2 few TRBV12-3/TRBV12-4 CASSLPGLAGGKSYNEQFF TGTGCCAGCAGTTTACCGGGACTAGCGGGAGGCAAATCCTACAATGAGCAGTTCTTC
TRBJ2-7 NA few TRBV28 CASTLFGVSETYEQYF TGTGCCAGCACCCTTTTCGGGGTTTCCGAAACATACGAGCAGTACTTC
TRBJ2-3 NA NA TRBV10-3 CASTGQDTQYF TGTGCCAGCACTGGACAAGATACGCAGTATTTT
TRBJ2-1 NA NA TRBV27 CASSPPGIYNEQFF TGTGCCAGCAGTCCCCCGGGGATATACAATGAGCAGTTCTTC
TRBJ2-6 NA many TRBV5-1 CASSLVSGANVLTF TGCGCCAGCAGCCTTGTCTCTGGGGCCAACGTCCTGACTTTC